The clone carrying this TCR beta chain came up a few times. From blood CD8+ and CD4+ T cells, TCR beta sequences were generated. TEMRA cells were FACS-enriched and CD8+ and CD4+ T cells negatively isolated. cDNA came from approximately 0.5 to 1 ug RNA primed by random hexamers. The TCR beta CDR3 was amplified by immunoSEQ multiplex PCR across 54 Vbeta, 13 Jbeta. TCRdb analysed the immunoSEQ multiplex PCR reads with MiXCR anew, one entry per CDR3 protein. The sample lists hundreds of thousands of distinct CDR3 sequences, 75% to 90% occurring once. The data stem from a study of CD8 T cells in Susac syndrome. This clonotype originated in a human donor with multiple sclerosis. The specimen sequenced was CD8+ T cells from PBMCs.

The CDR3 sequence is CASSLSREETQYF. The CDR3 nucleotides read TGTGCCAGCAGTTTATCCAGAGAAGAGACCCAGTACTTC. The chain has TRBV12-3 or TRBV12-4 and TRBJ2-5; no clear D gene. V lost 2 bases to trimming and J lost 3 bases, with 7 bases between them. This CDR3 has 13 amino acids.